This T cell receptor beta chain emerged from a study of identical twins. Findings and limits, study-wide: Out-of-frame TCR alpha sharing observed in monozygotic twins exceeded model estimates. Cord blood's abundant beta clonotypes had fewer insertions, unlike memory repertoires.

A universal primer binding site was introduced by template switching. The final cDNA contained unique molecular identifiers. Via MiXCR, TCRdb re-called the 5' RACE reads, giving one row per CDR3 protein. The sample shows approximately 1.8 million distinct CDR3 sequences, 25% to 35% of them seen only once. The V gene's germline CDR1 is MGHRA and CDR2 YSYEKL. CDR3 length equals 15 residues. The V and J ends lost 3 bases and 2 bases, in that order; junction bases with no gene match: 6. This clonotype was observed a handful of times. Its antigen remains unidentified. V usage is TRBV4-1 and J usage is TRBJ2-5; TRBD2 aligns across 7 bases. Sequencing used cord blood. The TCR sequence derives from a newborn girl in good health. DNA for the CDR3: TGCGCCAGCAGCCAGCACGGGACTACGCAAGAGACCCAGTACTTC. Translation gives CASSQHGTTQETQYF.